What follows is one T cell receptor beta chain and its context. Its antigen remains unidentified. Per-base quality was not reported, and no clone a single base away is much larger than it. In the prospective study, participants were about 18 to 89 years old, resided in about 25 geographic areas of the United States, and were enrolled through a virtual design. Cohort assignment in the prospective study relied on participant-reported clinical history from a screening survey and a study questionnaire. For ImmuneRACE Cohort 3, a participant was defined as recovered based on two consecutive negative NP/OP PCR tests, clearance by a healthcare professional, or resolution of symptoms. In the prospective study, whole blood, serum and a nasopharyngeal or oropharyngeal swab were collected from each participant by mobile phlebotomists. Prospective study participants could optionally give additional blood draws and questionnaires over a 2-month period. Blood samples from the prospective study were shipped frozen or at room temperature prior to DNA extraction.

The immunoSEQ Assay, a bias-controlled multiplex PCR, was used to amplify TCRbeta CDR3 regions from genomic DNA. The authors' pipeline ran thus. Nucleated cell counts per sample were estimated from amplification of reference gene primers within the assay. Sequence reads were collapsed and filtered to measure the absolute abundance of every unique TCRbeta CDR3 rearrangement. For each sample, productive Simpson clonality was calculated by taking the square root of Simpson's diversity index across productive rearrangements. TCRdb limited this immuneACCESS table to in-frame rearrangements with V and J called. A share of clones is missing; checked studies link under half to unresolved V genes, and the rest is unexplained. V and J calls plus clone size are reproduced from that table; the DNA served to infer D and trimming. This sample holds 250,000 to 350,000 clones; roughly 90% were observed only once. The ten largest make up 3% of the sample.

There are 13 amino acids in the CDR3, from cysteine to phenylalanine inclusive. The retained sequence is limited to the CDR3, 39 bases, with the frame set at the first base. The germline V and J ends show losses of 7 bases and 7 bases respectively, and no gene match explains 8 bases of the junction. The record originates from a study of blood T cell repertoires in COVID-19 (dated by TCRdb to 2019 to 2021). Study-wide context: Samples covering the acute and convalescent phases of COVID-19 were provided by collaborators in the United States, Italy and Spain. The prospective study material was composed of cDNA or gDNA derived from T cells, B-cell-depleted T cells, or PBMCs. Deeply sampled blood TCRbeta repertoires from subjects exposed to, actively infected with, or recovered from COVID-19 were included in the dataset. The repertoires were released in a freely available public database intended as a resource for research on the immune response to SARS-CoV-2. Samples were obtained from the ongoing ImmuneRACE study (first 160 participants) and from some 1,200 subjects provided by 6 global collaborators. The sample metadata nearly always contained a de-identified subject ID, COVID-19 status, age in years and sex. HLA class I and class II types, where available, came from metadata supplied by the sample provider rather than from assay-based typing.

On the study overall, not on this receptor specifically: Clinical and demographic metadata were provided uncurated, with the amount varying by source and participant.

Rearrangement joined TRBV12-3 or TRBV12-4 to TRBJ1-2, and 8 junctional nucleotides match TRBD1. This sequence was found in a woman aged 45-59 years who had recovered from COVID-19. The source material was PBMCs or T cells enriched from blood (not recorded which). The sequenced DNA: TGTGCCAGCATGGACAGGGACCCCGGTGGCTACACCTTC. Its product reads: CASMDRDPGGYTF.